The present T cell receptor beta chain was sequenced within a study of shared clonotypes between healthy human individuals. The wider study: Per-donor plates numbered three CD4 naive, three CD4 memory, two CD8 naive and one CD8 memory. Regarding the study as a whole: Around 5% was the fraction of naive CD4 clonotypes found shared across four donors.

Naive CD8 cells were CD45RO-negative, positively selected for CCR7, excluding terminally differentiated effector memory CD45RA+ cells. The study drew its donors from healthy HIV-negative adults without recent acute infections or vaccinations. The method was immunoSEQ multiplex PCR; TCRdb's version includes in-frame clones alone and lacks a portion of them. The table records roughly 2.1 million clones, more than 85% of them present only once. Remarks on this clone: What it recognizes is unknown. The sample carries other DNA sequences with the same CDR3.

Germline CDR1 MGHRA, CDR2 YSYEKL. With 4 bases removed from V and 4 bases from J, the gap between germline ends came to 14 bases. The CDR3 length is 15 residues. This clonotype originated in a young man in good health. Some clones in this sample may be carry-over from other donors' samples. The chain joins TRBV4-1 to TRBJ1-5; TRBD1 might be the D (6 bases). Sequences were obtained from naive CD8+ T cells from PBMCs. The CDR3 protein is CASSPLWGANQPQHF. The CDR3 region has the DNA TGCGCCAGCAGCCCCCTTTGGGGGGCTAATCAGCCCCAGCATTTT.